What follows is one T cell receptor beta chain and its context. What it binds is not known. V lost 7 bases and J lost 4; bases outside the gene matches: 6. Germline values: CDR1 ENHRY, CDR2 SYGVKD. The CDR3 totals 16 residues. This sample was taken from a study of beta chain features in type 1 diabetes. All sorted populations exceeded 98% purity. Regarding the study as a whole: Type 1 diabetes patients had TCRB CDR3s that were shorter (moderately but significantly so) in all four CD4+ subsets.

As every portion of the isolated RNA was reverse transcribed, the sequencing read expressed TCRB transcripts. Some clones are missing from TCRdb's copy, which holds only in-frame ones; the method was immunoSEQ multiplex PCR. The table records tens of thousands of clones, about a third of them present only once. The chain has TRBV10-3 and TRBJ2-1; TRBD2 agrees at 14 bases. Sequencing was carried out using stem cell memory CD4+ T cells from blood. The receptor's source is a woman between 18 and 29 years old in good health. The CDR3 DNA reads TGTGCCATCACCAGGACTAGCGGGGGGTCTTACAATGAGCAGTTCTTC. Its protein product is CAITRTSGGSYNEQFF.